This T cell receptor beta chain was retrieved from a study of tissue T cells after allogeneic stem cell transplantation. CDR3 sequences, V/J genes, frequencies and template counts came from survey-depth TCRbeta sequencing. Assay used: immunoSEQ multiplex PCR; TCRdb lists only in-frame clones, some missing. The repertoire consists of tens of thousands of clones, with approximately 73% occurring once and the leading ten covering around 0.52%. Study results and limitations: Blood and spleen captured only part of the tissue TCR repertoire. Which tissue TCRs were alloreactive or antigen-specific was not determined. Some clones might be persisting host cells. Sampling depth was limited, and the cohort was small and clinically varied.

A note on this clone: The antigen is unknown. Genes and germline are mouse.

The receptor's source is a pool of C57BL/6 mice in good health. The sample taken for sequencing was sorted cells pooled from one or two spleens.

Incomplete CDR3 DNA: TGTGCCAGCAGCTTAGCAGGGCGTGCTGAGCAGTTC. Its protein is CASSLAGRAEQF. The full CDR3 reads CASSLAGRAEQFF. This chain links TRBV3 with TRBJ2-1; D uncertain. From the germline J gene comes the end of the CDR3, since the read stops 1 residue before it. V shed 0 bases and J shed 6 bases, with 6 bases lying between them. There are 13 residues in the CDR3. CDR1 is SNHLY, CDR2 FYNGKV, per germline (reference sequence).